Here is one TCR beta chain with its context. Its binding antigen is unknown. No much larger clone exists at a distance of one base, and base qualities are not known. These data come from a study of shared clonotypes between healthy human individuals (dated by TCRdb to 2018 to 2021). Concerning the study at large: Two women and a few men aged 18 to 49 years were included in the cohort. Per donor, three plates each were used for CD4 naive and CD4 memory, two for CD8 naive, and one for CD8 memory. Blood TCR repertoires of roughly five healthy adults were deeply sequenced to estimate repertoire size and the extent of clonotype sharing between individuals. Different laboratories and diverse techniques were used to prepare libraries and sequence TCR repertoires, to increase sequencing depth and limit assay-specific biases. Leukapheresis yielded between about 0.9 and 10 billion PBMCs per donor.

The research as a whole found: Because the study included a small number of donors, the genetic and exposure-history diversity represented was limited. Pairwise subsampling led to the expectation that sequencing depth would affect the degree of clonotype sharing among donors. Compared with non-shared clonotypes, the clonotypes found in all four sorted-subset donors had higher generation probabilities. Sampling was limited to blood, and TCR repertoires in tissue likely differ from TCR repertoires in blood. Across a few donors, 5% to 6% of naive CD4, roughly 3.5% of naive CD8, roughly 2.2% of memory CD4, and under 0.45% of memory CD8 clonotypes were shared. Incomplete sequencing was indicated by rarefaction of sorted-subset datasets, despite the large sequencing depth. Naive subsets generally had larger estimated clonotype richness than memory subsets.

Using the deep immunoSEQ assay, TCR CDR3 regions were amplified from genomic DNA by multiplex PCR. Extracted genomic DNA from each cell subset was distributed evenly across all wells of several immunoSEQ 96-well plates, and each plate was treated as a replicate. For sorted subsets, each replicate PCR was loaded with roughly 200 ng genomic DNA, equivalent to approximately 33,000 T cell genomes. Purified libraries were quantified with a Qubit 3.0 fluorometer, sized on a Bioanalyzer 2100, and re-quantified with the KAPA Library Quantification kit. Each immunoSEQ 96-well plate was sequenced on its own single-read 150-cycle Illumina NextSeq 550 flow cell. As for the original processing: Because only junctional sequences without quality scores were contained in the immunoSEQ output, filtering matching that applied to full-length reads could not be performed. To assign V/J genes and CDR3, sequences were annotated against IMGT germline references using PyIR, a Python wrapper for IgBLAST v1.9. Reads were removed for weak V/J assignments (E-value above 1e-6), missing CDR3, stop codons, out-of-frame junctions, or ambiguous translated residues. V3J clonotypes were defined as sequences sharing the same inferred V gene, J gene, and CDR3 amino acid sequence. Percentage overlap between repertoires was calculated by dividing the number of shared unique clonotypes by the size of the smaller repertoire. RTK rarefaction, the Chao1 estimator, and Recon v2.1 estimates of unobserved clonotypes were used to assess repertoire richness. OLGA was used to compute generation probabilities for all TCRbeta clonotypes that the gDNA method yielded from four donors. The table comes from immuneACCESS by way of TCRdb, which keeps in-frame sequences with V and J called. Part of the clones is missing from these tables; in studies checked, under half for an unresolved V gene and the rest for unknown reasons. V and J calls and clone size are copied from that table; D and trimming were computed from the DNA. The sample table shows 1,400,000 or so clones, and approximately 98.5% are seen once. The top ten constitute 0.3% to 0.45% of the sample.

Healthy HIV-negative adults with no recently reported acute infections or vaccinations were included as donors. All donors were Caucasian adults living in Nashville, Tennessee, USA. CD4+ T cells were enriched by magnetic negative selection; naive cells were then positively selected on CD45RA, and the negative fraction formed the memory subset. After blood collection by leukapheresis, PBMCs were isolated using Ficoll-Histopaque density gradient centrifugation and then cryopreserved in the vapor phase of liquid nitrogen. Purity and quantity of every magnetically sorted T cell population were checked by analytical flow cytometry. Genomic DNA was isolated from each sorted fraction and quantified by UV absorbance on a Nanodrop 2000c. The CDR3 runs 14 amino acids, cysteine and phenylalanine included. Only the CDR3 portion is preserved as DNA: 42 bases, with reading frame beginning at the first base. The germline V gene sets CDR1 to MNHNS and CDR2 to SASEGT. V loses 5 bases, J loses 10 bases, and the germline ends lie 18 bases apart.

Sequencing input: naive CD4+ T cells sorted from blood. Reading the label with the study, this specimen's cell subset or site is: CD45RA+ positively selected. The chain is assembled from TRBV6-1 and TRBJ2-1; the D region possibly corresponds to TRBD2 (5 bases align). This clonotype originated in a man aged 25 to 45 in good health. The CDR3: CASSRRALDEEQFF. The DNA sequence is TGTGCCAGCAGTAGGCGGGCGTTGGATGAGGAGCAGTTCTTC.